This T cell receptor beta chain was sequenced for a study of radiotherapy plus CTLA-4 blockade in lung cancer. Study background: Among enrolled patients, over 15% responded and roughly 30% achieved disease control.

Sequenced by immunoSEQ multiplex PCR; TCRdb stores in-frame clones only, minus some. The sample has under 65,000 clones, roughly 80% seen once. The germline V gene encodes CDR1 MNHNY and CDR2 SVGAGI (reference sequence). There are 15 residues in the CDR3. After removal of 2 bases from V and 6 bases from J, the junction contained 5 bases not matched to a gene. The sequencing used peripheral blood, collected from a patient treated with radiotherapy plus ipilimumab. J is TRBJ1-5 and V is TRBV6-6; 9 nucleotides match TRBD1. The receptor was isolated from a human donor with non-small cell lung cancer who had a complete response to radiotherapy plus ipilimumab. The CDR3 sequence is CASSYRTGEGQPQHF. CDR3 DNA: TGTGCCAGCAGTTACCGGACAGGGGAGGGTCAGCCCCAGCATTTT.